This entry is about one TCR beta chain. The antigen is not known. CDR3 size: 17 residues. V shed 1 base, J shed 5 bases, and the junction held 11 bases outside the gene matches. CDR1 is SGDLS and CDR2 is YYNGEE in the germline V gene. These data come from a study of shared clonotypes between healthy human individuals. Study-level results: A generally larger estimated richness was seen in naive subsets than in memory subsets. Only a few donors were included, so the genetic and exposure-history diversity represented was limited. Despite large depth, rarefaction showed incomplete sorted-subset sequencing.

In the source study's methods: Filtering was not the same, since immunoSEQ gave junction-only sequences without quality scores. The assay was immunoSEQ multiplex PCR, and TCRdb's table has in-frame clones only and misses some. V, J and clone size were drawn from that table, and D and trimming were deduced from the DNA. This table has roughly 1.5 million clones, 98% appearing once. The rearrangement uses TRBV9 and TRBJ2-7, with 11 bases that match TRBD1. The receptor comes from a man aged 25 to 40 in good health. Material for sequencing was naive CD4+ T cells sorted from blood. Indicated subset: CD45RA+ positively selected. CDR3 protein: CASSVTPVPGQGDEQYF. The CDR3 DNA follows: TGTGCCAGCAGCGTAACCCCTGTACCGGGACAGGGGGACGAGCAGTACTTC.